The 8 T cell receptor beta chains presented below share a single source sample, sequenced in a study of blood T cells in healthy people across ages. Alongside a J-beta primer mix, a sample-barcoded 5' primer served in a second PCR lasting about 7 to 12 cycles. TCRdb re-called the 5' RACE reads with MiXCR, one entry per CDR3 protein. This sample has more than 750,000 distinct CDR3 sequences, with about 28% found just once. This sample also appeared in a second study, on T cells of mothers and their children.

What was sequenced was blood. The receptors stem from a woman aged 40 to 50 in good health.

This clonotype occurred many times. The gene calls are TRBV7-2 and TRBJ2-7, with 7 positions matching TRBD1. The CDR3 extends over 12 amino acids. J was trimmed by 7 bases and V by 5 bases; bases with no gene match: 5. The germline CDR1 and CDR2 sequences are SGHTA and FQGNSA. The CDR3 sequence is CASSLTGEEQYF. The CDR3 region has the DNA TGTGCCAGCAGCCTAACAGGGGAGGAGCAGTACTTC.

This clonotype was picked up many times. This rearrangement joins TRBV7-2 to TRBJ1-2; D is uncertain. The germline V gene has CDR1 SGHTA and CDR2 FQGNSA. Trimming pared 1 base from V and 8 bases from J, leaving 11 bases between. This CDR3 spans 13 amino acids. The CDR3 DNA follows: TGTGCCAGCAGCTTAGGCCGGACTTGGGGCTACACCTTC. Translation gives CASSLGRTWGYTF.

This chain connects TRBV5-1 to TRBJ2-2; D might be TRBD1 (6 bases). V was pared by 6 bases and J by 0 bases, with 9 bases between. CDR1 and CDR2 (germline): SGHRS, YFSETQ. CDR3 length: 14 amino acids. As DNA, the CDR3 is TGCGCCAGCAATACAGGGTCGAACACCGGGGAGCTGTTTTTT. Its protein product is CASNTGSNTGELFF. The complete variable domain, with remaining parts taken from reference TRBV5-1 and TRBJ2-2, reads KAGVTQTPRYLIKTRGQQVTLSCSPISGHRSVSWYQQTPGQGLQFLFEYFSETQRNKGNFPGRFSGRQFSNSRSEMNVSTLELGDSALYLCASNTGSNTGELFFGEGSRLTVL.

This chain links TRBV7-9 with TRBJ1-1; no clear D gene. Per germline, CDR1 SEHNR and CDR2 FQNEAQ (reference sequence). The CDR3 loop spans 14 amino acids. Trimming left V 5 bases short and J 3 bases short, with 13 bases between. CDR3 bases: TGTGCCAGCAGCCCGGATCTGGGCGACACTGAAGCTTTCTTT. This sequence encodes CASSPDLGDTEAFF.

V is TRBV7-2 and J is TRBJ1-5; no definite D call. Germline assignment: CDR1 SGHTA and CDR2 FQGNSA. The V gene lost 1 base and the J gene lost 5 bases, with 18 bases spanning the gap. The CDR3 totals 17 residues. The CDR3: CASSLEAWQVSYQPQHF. The CDR3 DNA sequence: TGTGCCAGCAGCTTAGAGGCGTGGCAGGTGTCATATCAGCCCCAGCATTTT.

This chain connects TRBV20-1 to TRBJ1-6; 8 nucleotides align to TRBD1. The germline CDR1 and CDR2 sequences are DFQATT and SNEGSKA (reference sequence). V was clipped by 5 bases and J by 7 bases; unmatched bases: 10. This CDR3 has 15 residues. CDR3 loop: CSARGTGAANSPLHF. The CDR3 DNA follows: TGCAGTGCTCGAGGGACAGGAGCCGCAAATTCACCCCTCCACTTT.

There are a few counts of this clonotype. J is TRBJ1-4 and V is TRBV24-1; D not resolved. Trimming took 1 base from V and 7 from J, leaving 9 bases between them. This CDR3 is built from 14 residues. Per the germline V gene, CDR1 is KGHDR and CDR2 is SFDVKD. The CDR3 here is CATSDFKDGEKLFF. CDR3 coding DNA: TGTGCCACCAGTGATTTTAAGGACGGTGAAAAACTGTTTTTT.

The J gene is TRBJ1-4, the V gene TRBV7-3; TRBD1 might be the D (6 bases). The CDR3 has 13 amino acids. Trimming left V 11 bases short and J 7 bases short, with 17 bases between. Germline V CDR1 and CDR2: SGHTA, FQGTGA. The CDR3 nucleotides read TGTGCCGCCTGCAGGGGAGGTACTGAAAAACTGTTTTTT. Amino acid sequence: CAACRGGTEKLFF.